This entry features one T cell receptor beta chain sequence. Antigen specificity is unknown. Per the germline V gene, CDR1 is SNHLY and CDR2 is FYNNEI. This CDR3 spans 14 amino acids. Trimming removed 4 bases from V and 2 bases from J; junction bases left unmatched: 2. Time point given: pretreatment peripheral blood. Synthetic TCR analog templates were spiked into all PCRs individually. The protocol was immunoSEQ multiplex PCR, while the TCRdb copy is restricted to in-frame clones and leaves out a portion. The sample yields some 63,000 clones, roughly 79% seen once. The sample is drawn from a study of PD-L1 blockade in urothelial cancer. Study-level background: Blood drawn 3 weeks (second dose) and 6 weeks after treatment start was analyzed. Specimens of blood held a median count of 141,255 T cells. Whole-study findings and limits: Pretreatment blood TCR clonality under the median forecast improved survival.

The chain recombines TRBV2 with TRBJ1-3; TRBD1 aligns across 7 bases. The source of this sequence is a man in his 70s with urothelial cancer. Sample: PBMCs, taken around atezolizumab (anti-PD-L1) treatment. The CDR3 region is CASSVQGPGNTIYF. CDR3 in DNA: TGTGCCAGCAGTGTACAGGGGCCTGGAAACACCATATATTTT.